This TCR beta chain was sequenced during a study of T cell responses to AZD1222 COVID-19 vaccine. The study's findings and limits: Only six people who got AZD1222 tested seropositive at baseline. White British ancestry dominated among donors, who included more females, and clonal diversity was possibly underestimated.

On this clone: Its antigen is unknown. The junction and the germline gene differ at one end; a read error may be behind it.

From germline, CDR1 is LGHDT and CDR2 YNNKEL (reference sequence). The CDR3 is 14 residues long. Assay used: immunoSEQ multiplex PCR; TCRdb lists only in-frame clones, some missing. This sample has 150,000 to 200,000 clones, with 85% to 95% found just once. The clonotype was recovered from an adult who received the AZD1222 COVID-19 vaccine. The chain uses TRBV3-1 (or the pseudogene TRBV3-2) and TRBJ1-2; the match to TRBD1 covers 7 bases. The sample consisted of peripheral blood, taken 28 days after the second AZD1222 dose. The CDR3 coding sequence is TGTGCCAGCACCCAACCGGGACAGAACTATGGCTACACCTTC. Translating gives CASTQPGQNYGYTF.